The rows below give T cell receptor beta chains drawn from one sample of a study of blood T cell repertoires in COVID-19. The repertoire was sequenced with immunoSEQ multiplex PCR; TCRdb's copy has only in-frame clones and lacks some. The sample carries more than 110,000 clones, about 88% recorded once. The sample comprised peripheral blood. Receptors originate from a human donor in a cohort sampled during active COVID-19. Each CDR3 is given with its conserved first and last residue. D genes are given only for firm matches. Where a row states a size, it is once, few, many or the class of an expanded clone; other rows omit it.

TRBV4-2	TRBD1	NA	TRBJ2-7	TGTGCCAGCAGCCAAGGAGACAGGGCCTACGAGCAGTACTTC	CASSQGDRAYEQYF
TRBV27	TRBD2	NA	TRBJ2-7	TGTGCCAGCAGTCCCGGGATCACTAGACTAGCGGGAGGCGAGCAGTACTTC	CASSPGITRLAGGEQYF
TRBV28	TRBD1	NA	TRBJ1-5	TGTGCCAGCAGGGACAGGTCTGGGCAGCCCCAGCATTTT	CASRDRSGQPQHF
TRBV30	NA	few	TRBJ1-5	TGTGCCTGGAGTTCGGGCAGGGTCAATCAGCCCCAGCATTTT	CAWSSGRVNQPQHF
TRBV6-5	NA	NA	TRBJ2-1	TGTGCCAGCAGACGACACCGGGACTCCCGGTTCCAGTTCTTC	CASRRHRDSRFQFF
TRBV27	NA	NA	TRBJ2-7	TGTGCCAGCCAACTTTACTACGAGCAGTACTTC	CASQLYYEQYF
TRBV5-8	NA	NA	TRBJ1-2	TGTGCCAGCAGCTTAACAGAGAACTATGGCTACACCTTC	CASSLTENYGYTF
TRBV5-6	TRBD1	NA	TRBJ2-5	TGTGCCAGCAGCTTGCGTGTGAGGACAGGGGGCGCTGGGACCCAGTACTTC	CASSLRVRTGGAGTQYF
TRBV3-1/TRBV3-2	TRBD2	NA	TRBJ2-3	TGTGCCAGCAGCCCACTAGCGGGGGGGCCGACAGATACGCAGTATTTT	CASSPLAGGPTDTQYF
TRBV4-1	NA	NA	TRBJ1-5	TGCGCCAGCAGCCCGGATACAGGCAATCAGCCCCAGCATTTT	CASSPDTGNQPQHF
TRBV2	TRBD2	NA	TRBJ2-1	TGTGCCATCCTTACCCAGACTAGCGGGAGGGCGAGTGAGCAGTTCTTC	CAILTQTSGRASEQFF
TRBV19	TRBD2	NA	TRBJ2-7	TGTGCCAGTAGTATAGGACTAGCGGTCTACGAGCAGTACTTC	CASSIGLAVYEQYF
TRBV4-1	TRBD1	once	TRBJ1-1	TGCGCCAGCAGTCTCGGACAGGGGGGCTGGACTGAAGCTTTCTTT	CASSLGQGGWTEAFF
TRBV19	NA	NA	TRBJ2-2	TGTGCCAGTAGTATAGTCCCAGAGAACACCGGGGAGCTGTTTTTT	CASSIVPENTGELFF
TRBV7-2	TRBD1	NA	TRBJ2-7	TGTGCCAGCAGCCTACGGACAGGGCCCTTAATCTCCTACGAGCAGTACTTC	CASSLRTGPLISYEQYF
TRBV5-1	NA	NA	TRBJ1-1	TGCGCCAGCAGCTTGGCAGGGGACGGCGGGTCGTTCGAAGCTTTCTTT	CASSLAGDGGSFEAFF
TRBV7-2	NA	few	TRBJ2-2	TGTGCCAGCAGCTCGAGACCCGGGACTCAGCAGACCGGGGAGCTGTTTTTT	CASSSRPGTQQTGELFF
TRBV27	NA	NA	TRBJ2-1	TGTGCCAGCAGTTTACTACTAGCAGGCTCCTACAATGAGCAGTTCTTC	CASSLLLAGSYNEQFF
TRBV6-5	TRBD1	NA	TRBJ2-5	TGTGCCAGCAGCGGGACAGGGTGGGAGACCCAGTACTTC	CASSGTGWETQYF
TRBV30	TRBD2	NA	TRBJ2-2	TGTGCCTGGAGTGTACAGGGACTAGCAACCGGGGAGCTGTTTTTT	CAWSVQGLATGELFF
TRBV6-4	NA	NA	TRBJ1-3	TGTGCCAGCAGTGACCCCTTCAACTGGACAGCCACCGGATATTTT	CASSDPFNWTATGYF
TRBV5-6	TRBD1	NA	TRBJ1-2	TGTGCCAGCAGCTTTGGGGACAGGCCCAACTATGGCTACACCTTC	CASSFGDRPNYGYTF
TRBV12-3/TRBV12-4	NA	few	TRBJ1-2	TGTGCCAGCAGTTTTCGGTTTCCACATGGCTACACCTTC	CASSFRFPHGYTF
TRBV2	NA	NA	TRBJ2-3	TGTGCCAGCAGTCCAGGGATCGGGAGCACAGATACGCAGTATTTT	CASSPGIGSTDTQYF
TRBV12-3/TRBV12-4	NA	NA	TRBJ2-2	TGTGCCAGCAGTTTCGGGGGCGGGGAGCTGTTTTTT	CASSFGGGELFF
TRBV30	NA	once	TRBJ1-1	TGTGCCTGGAGGACAGCCATGAACACTGAAGCTTTCTTT	CAWRTAMNTEAFF
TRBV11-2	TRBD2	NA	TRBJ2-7	TGTGCCAGCAGCACTTCCTTCACTAGCGGACCTTCTGGCGAGCAGTACTTC	CASSTSFTSGPSGEQYF
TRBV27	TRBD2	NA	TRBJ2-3	TGTGCCAGCAGTCTTAGGACTAGCGGGGGGGCCGGGGATACGCAGTATTTT	CASSLRTSGGAGDTQYF
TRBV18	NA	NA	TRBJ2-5	TGTGCCAGCTCACCACTGCGGGAACAAGAGACCCAGTACTTC	CASSPLREQETQYF
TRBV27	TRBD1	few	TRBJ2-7	TGTGCCAGTGGACAGGGGGCGAGATACGAGCAGTACTTC	CASGQGARYEQYF
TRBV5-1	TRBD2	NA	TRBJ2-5	TGCGCCAGCAGCTTGGTTAGCGGGAGGGAGGAAGAGACCCAGTACTTC	CASSLVSGREEETQYF
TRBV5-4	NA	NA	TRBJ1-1	TGTGCCAGCAGCCTACCAAGTTCCGTAAACACTGAAGCTTTCTTT	CASSLPSSVNTEAFF
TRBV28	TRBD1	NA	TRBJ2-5	TGTGCCAGCAGTCTCACAGGGGGCGGCCAAGAGACCCAGTACTTC	CASSLTGGGQETQYF
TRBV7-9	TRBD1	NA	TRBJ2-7	TGTGCCAGCAGCCTCCTGTCCGGGACAGGGGGATTCTACGAGCAGTACTTC	CASSLLSGTGGFYEQYF
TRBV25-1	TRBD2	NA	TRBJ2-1	TGTGCCAGCAGTGAATTCGGCGGGAGCATTCTAGATGAGCAGTTCTTC	CASSEFGGSILDEQFF
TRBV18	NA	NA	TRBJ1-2	TGTGCCAGCTCACCGGGGGCTAAAGCAAGCTATGGCTACACCTTC	CASSPGAKASYGYTF
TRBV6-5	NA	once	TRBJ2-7	TGTGCCAGCAGTAAGGGACACCGCTACGAGCAGTACTTC	CASSKGHRYEQYF
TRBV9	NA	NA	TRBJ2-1	TGTGCCAGCAGCGCCGGTGCGGAGGATGAGCAGTTCTTC	CASSAGAEDEQFF
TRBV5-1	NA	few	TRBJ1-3	TGCGCCAGCAGCTTGGAACTCTCCTACTCTGGAAACACCATATATTTT	CASSLELSYSGNTIYF
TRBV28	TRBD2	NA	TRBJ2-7	TGTGCCAGCAGTCCCCCCGGGGGGGCCTACGAGCAGTACTTC	CASSPPGGAYEQYF
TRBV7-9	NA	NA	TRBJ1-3	TGTGCCAGCAGCTTAGGTTCGGGGTCTGGAAACACCATATATTTT	CASSLGSGSGNTIYF
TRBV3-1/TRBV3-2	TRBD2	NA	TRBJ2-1	TGTGCCAGCCATCCAGCGGGGACTTACAATGAGCAGTTCTTC	CASHPAGTYNEQFF
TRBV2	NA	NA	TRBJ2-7	TGTGCCAGCAGTGTACGAGGCGAGCAGTACTTC	CASSVRGEQYF
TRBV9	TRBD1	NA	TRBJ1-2	TGTGCCAGCAGCGTAGGTGAGGGGGCTGTCTATGGCTACACCTTC	CASSVGEGAVYGYTF
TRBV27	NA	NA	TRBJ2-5	TGTGCCAGCAGTCGTAAAGAGACCCAGTACTTC	CASSRKETQYF
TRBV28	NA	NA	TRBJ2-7	TGTGCCAGCAGTTTGTATTCCTACGAGCAGTACTTC	CASSLYSYEQYF
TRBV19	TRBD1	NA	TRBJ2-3	TGTGCCAGTACCCCTAGGACAGGGGGATTAGCAGATACGCAGTATTTT	CASTPRTGGLADTQYF
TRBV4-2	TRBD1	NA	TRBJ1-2	TGTGCCAGCAGCCAAGACGGAGGACAGGGACCACCTATCTATGGCTACACCTTC	CASSQDGGQGPPIYGYTF
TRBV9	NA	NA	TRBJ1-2	TGTGCCAGCAGCACCCGAGGAGGGTATGGCTACACCTTC	CASSTRGGYGYTF
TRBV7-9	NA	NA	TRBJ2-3	TGTGCCAGCCGACTCTCCCCTAGCACAGATACGCAGTATTTT	CASRLSPSTDTQYF
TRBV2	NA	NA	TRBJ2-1	TGTGCCAGCAGTGTACGGCCGGGGCTAGCGCGAGCAGATGAGCAGTTCTTC	CASSVRPGLARADEQFF
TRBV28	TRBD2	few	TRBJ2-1	TGTGCCAGCAGTGGGTTGGGACTAGCGGGGGGGAATGAGCAGTTCTTC	CASSGLGLAGGNEQFF
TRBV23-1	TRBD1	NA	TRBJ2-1	TGCGCCAGCAGTCTCCCCGTCGGGACAGGGTGGGGCAATGAGCAGTTCTTC	CASSLPVGTGWGNEQFF
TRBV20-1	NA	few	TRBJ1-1	TGCAGTGCTAGTTCCAGGGTCACTGAAGCTTTCTTT	CSASSRVTEAFF
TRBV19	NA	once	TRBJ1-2	TGTGCCAGTAGTATAGTACCTGGAGGGCACTATGGCTACACCTTC	CASSIVPGGHYGYTF
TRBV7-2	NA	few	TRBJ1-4	TGTGCCAGCAGCTTTCAGGGAACAACTAATGAAAAACTGTTTTTT	CASSFQGTTNEKLFF
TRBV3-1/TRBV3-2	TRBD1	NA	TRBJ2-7	TGTGCCAGCAGACCGGGACAGGGGTACGAGCAGTACTTC	CASRPGQGYEQYF
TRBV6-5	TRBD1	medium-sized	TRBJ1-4	TGTGCCAGCAGTCCTCAGGGGGCAACTAATGAAAAACTGTTTTTT	CASSPQGATNEKLFF
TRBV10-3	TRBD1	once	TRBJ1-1	TGTGCCACCGGGACAGCGACCCTTCAGAACACTGAAGCTTTCTTT	CATGTATLQNTEAFF
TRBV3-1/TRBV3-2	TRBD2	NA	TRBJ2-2	TGTGCCAGCAGCCCGACTAGCGGGAGGGCCCGGGGGGAGCTGTTTTTT	CASSPTSGRARGELFF